The 27 T cell receptor beta chains presented below share a single source sample, sequenced in a study of shared clonotypes between healthy human individuals. Profiling relied on immunoSEQ multiplex PCR, and the TCRdb table lists in-frame clones only, not all of them. The table lists some 580,000 clones, about 96% of them singletons. The sample taken for sequencing was naive CD4+ T cells sorted from blood. Indicated subset: CD45RA+ positively selected. The receptors were gathered from a woman aged 30 to 39 in good health.

The chain couples TRBV5-1 to TRBJ2-7; TRBD1 agrees at 7 bases. The ends lost 0 bases at V and 3 bases at J; junction bases unmatched: 3. The length of the CDR3 is 14 residues. Germline-derived CDR1 and CDR2 are SGHRS and YFSETQ. CDR3 coding DNA: TGCGCCAGCAGCTTGGGTGGGACAGACTACGAGCAGTACTTC. Its protein product is CASSLGGTDYEQYF. Full variable domain (missing parts from reference TRBV5-1 and TRBJ2-7): KAGVTQTPRYLIKTRGQQVTLSCSPISGHRSVSWYQQTPGQGLQFLFEYFSETQRNKGNFPGRFSGRQFSNSRSEMNVSTLELGDSALYLCASSLGGTDYEQYFGPGTRLTVT.

V and J are TRBV11-2 and TRBJ2-1, with D possibly matching TRBD2 (5 bases). The CDR3 has 15 residues. The germline CDR1 and CDR2 sequences are SGHAT and FQNNGV. Trimming removed 5 bases at V and 3 bases at J, with 14 bases between. CDR3 DNA: TGTGCCAGCAGCACCAGGACTTCCAACTACAATGAGCAGTTCTTC. Encoded protein: CASSTRTSNYNEQFF.

V usage is TRBV19 and J usage is TRBJ2-7, with D uncertain. Trimming removed 5 bases from V and 2 bases from J, with 10 bases in between. CDR3 size: 13 residues. Germline V gene data show CDR1 as LNHDA and CDR2 as SQIVND (reference sequence). CDR3 nucleotides: TGTGCCAGTAGTGTGGGATCCGCCTACGAGCAGTACTTC. It translates to CASSVGSAYEQYF. Together with reference TRBV19 and TRBJ2-7, the CDR3 gives the full variable domain: DGGITQSPKYLFRKEGQNVTLSCEQNLNHDAMYWYRQDPGQGLRLIYYSQIVNDFQKGDIAEGYSVSREKKESFPLTVTSAQKNPTAFYLCASSVGSAYEQYFGPGTRLTVT.

The chain combines TRBV27 with TRBJ1-1; no firm D call. The CDR3 loop spans 15 amino acids. Looked up from germline, CDR1 is MNHEY and CDR2 is SMNVEV (reference sequence). V dropped 5 bases and J dropped 0 bases, with 13 bases sitting between them. The CDR3 DNA sequence: TGTGCCAGCAGTCCTTATTCGGACGTGAACACTGAAGCTTTCTTT. Its translation: CASSPYSDVNTEAFF.

V and J are TRBV7-9 and TRBJ2-2, with D perhaps TRBD1 (6 bases). The CDR3 is 16 amino acids. The V end lost 3 bases, the J end lost 4 bases, and 15 bases lay between the germline ends. The V gene's germline CDR1 is SEHNR and CDR2 FQNEAQ (reference sequence). The CDR3 nucleotides are TGTGCCAGCAGCTTTGCCCGGGACACCAGCACCGGGGAGCTGTTTTTT. Translating it yields CASSFARDTSTGELFF.

The chain combines TRBV5-1 with TRBJ2-1; 7 positions agree with TRBD2. CDR3 length: 19 residues. CDR1 SGHRS and CDR2 YFSETQ come from the germline V gene. V was pared by 0 bases and J by 4 bases, with 16 bases of the junction left unmatched. CDR3 region: CASSLAGGSGPPNYNEQFF. For the CDR3, the DNA is TGCGCCAGCAGCTTGGCCGGGGGGTCAGGACCCCCCAATTACAATGAGCAGTTCTTC.

This chain connects TRBV10-1 to TRBJ2-2; TRBD1 agrees at 8 bases. The CDR3 totals 15 residues. Germline CDR1 and CDR2: WNHNN and SYGVQD (reference sequence). With 6 bases clipped from V and 5 bases from J, the junction kept 8 bases outside the gene matches. This chain's CDR3 is CASSDGQGWTGELFF. The CDR3 nucleotides are TGCGCCAGCAGCGACGGACAGGGTTGGACCGGGGAGCTGTTTTTT.

The rearrangement links TRBV7-8 to TRBJ2-7; 9 bases fit TRBD1. Germline loops: CDR1 SGHVS, CDR2 FQNEAQ. J gave up 5 bases and V 5 bases, and 10 bases lay outside the gene matches. This CDR3 has 15 residues. CDR3 sequence reads: CASSLGTGRWHEQYF. Here the CDR3 DNA reads TGTGCCAGCAGCCTAGGGACAGGGAGGTGGCACGAGCAGTACTTC.

V is TRBV7-9 and J is TRBJ2-3; 7 bases fit TRBD1. This CDR3 region has 14 residues. The ends lost 7 bases at V and 2 bases at J; junction bases unmatched: 6. Germline assignment: CDR1 SEHNR and CDR2 FQNEAQ (reference sequence). The CDR3 DNA reads as TGTGCCAGCATCCTGACAGGGTACACAGATACGCAGTATTTT. Encoded protein: CASILTGYTDTQYF.

J is TRBJ2-7 and V is TRBV28; 10 positions agree with TRBD1. Losses at the gene ends were 7 bases for V and 4 bases for J; bases not matched to a gene: 7. CDR3 size: 14 residues. CDR1 MDHEN and CDR2 SYDVKM come from the germline V gene. This chain's CDR3 is CASTLPGQGYEQYF. CDR3 nucleotide sequence: TGTGCCAGCACCTTACCGGGACAGGGGTACGAGCAGTACTTC.

Only one count was recorded for this clone. V is TRBV27 and J is TRBJ1-4; no firm D call. Per germline, CDR1 MNHEY and CDR2 SMNVEV (reference sequence). The V end was cut by 5 bases, the J end by 8 bases, with 18 bases between. The CDR3 consists of 15 residues. The CDR3 protein is CASSTIQSSREKLFF. As DNA, the CDR3 is TGTGCCAGCAGTACTATACAGAGTTCTCGGGAAAAACTGTTTTTT.

This chain links TRBV5-1 with TRBJ2-3, with D tentatively TRBD2 (5 bases). CDR1 and CDR2 (germline): SGHRS, YFSETQ. V dropped 4 bases and J dropped 2 bases, with 14 bases sitting between them. The CDR3 spans 15 residues. The CDR3 loop is CASSPRTPFTDTQYF. The CDR3 nucleotides read TGCGCCAGCAGCCCCCGGACTCCCTTCACAGATACGCAGTATTTT.

The chain employs TRBV19 and TRBJ1-1; 10 bases match TRBD1. The length of the CDR3 is 15 residues. V trimming: 1 base; J trimming: 4 bases; junction bases outside the gene matches: 3. From germline, CDR1 is LNHDA and CDR2 SQIVND (reference sequence). The CDR3 spells CASSIGDRGFTEAFF. The CDR3 region has the DNA TGTGCCAGTAGTATAGGGGACAGGGGCTTCACTGAAGCTTTCTTT.

The chain is built from TRBV4-2 and TRBJ1-6; no clear D gene. Trimming took 0 bases from V and 9 from J, leaving 12 bases between them. The germline gives CDR1 LGHNA, CDR2 YNFKEQ. The CDR3 totals 15 residues. CDR3 amino acids: CASSQEANLVSPLHF. As DNA, the CDR3 is TGTGCCAGCAGCCAAGAGGCGAACCTCGTTTCACCCCTCCACTTT.

The genes are TRBV28 and TRBJ1-6; a weak D match, TRBD1 (5 bases). CDR1 MDHEN and CDR2 SYDVKM come from the germline V gene. Trimming removed 2 bases at V and 7 bases at J, with 18 bases between. The length of the CDR3 is 17 residues. The CDR3 sequence is CASSLLVPGTKNSPLHF. The CDR3 nucleotides read TGTGCCAGCAGTTTACTGGTCCCCGGGACGAAGAATTCACCCCTCCACTTT. Full variable domain (missing parts from reference TRBV28 and TRBJ1-6): DVKVTQSSRYLVKRTGEKVFLECVQDMDHENMFWYRQDPGLGLRLIYFSYDVKMKEKGDIPEGYSVSREKKERFSLILESASTNQTSMYLCASSLLVPGTKNSPLHFGNGTRLTVT.

The rearrangement joins TRBV5-1 to TRBJ2-7; perhaps TRBD2 as D (6 bases). V gave up 7 bases and J gave up 3 bases, with 14 bases separating them. The CDR3 runs to 13 residues. Germline CDR1 SGHRS, CDR2 YFSETQ. The DNA for the CDR3 is TGCGCCAGCCGCTCCCTAGCGAGCTACGAGCAGTACTTC. Translated, it gives CASRSLASYEQYF.

V is TRBV19 and J is TRBJ1-1, with D tentatively TRBD1 (5 bases). This CDR3 contains 14 residues. Germline CDR1 and CDR2: LNHDA and SQIVND (reference sequence). Trimming pared 2 bases from V and 7 bases from J, leaving 14 bases between. The CDR3 DNA follows: TGTGCCAGTAGTATAAATAAGGGGCCGAATGAAGCTTTCTTT. Protein product: CASSINKGPNEAFF.

J is TRBJ1-2 and V is TRBV28, with 9 bases identical to TRBD1. The CDR3 extends over 15 amino acids. The V and J ends lost 3 bases and 10 bases, in that order; junction bases with no gene match: 12. From germline, CDR1 is MDHEN and CDR2 SYDVKM. This chain's CDR3 is CASSFGLGTGYNYTF. The CDR3 coding sequence is TGTGCCAGCAGTTTTGGCCTGGGGACAGGGTATAACTACACCTTC.

This chain connects TRBV4-1 to TRBJ2-7; the D gene is possibly TRBD1 (6 bases). Germline-derived CDR1 and CDR2 are MGHRA and YSYEKL. The V end was cut by 4 bases, the J end by 5 bases, with 18 bases between. The CDR3 sequence is 15 residues long. CDR3 nucleotides: TGCGCCAGCAGCCGCATAGTCTCCCCAGGGGACGAGCAGTACTTC. Translated, it gives CASSRIVSPGDEQYF.

The gene calls are TRBV5-1 and TRBJ1-5; a possible D gene is TRBD1 (5 bases). Germline loops: CDR1 SGHRS, CDR2 YFSETQ. This CDR3 is 18 amino acids long. Trimming cost V 4 bases and J 0 bases, with 20 bases left between them. CDR3 protein: CASSPGTAATYSNQPQHF. CDR3 bases: TGCGCCAGCAGCCCCGGGACGGCAGCAACTTATAGCAATCAGCCCCAGCATTTT.

A note on this clone: This sample includes further DNA sequences coding for the same CDR3. V is TRBV5-1 and J is TRBJ2-7; the match to TRBD1 covers 8 bases. Germline lookup yields CDR1 SGHRS and CDR2 YFSETQ. The CDR3 has 14 residues. Trimming took 4 bases from V and 4 from J; bases not matched to a gene: 7. This CDR3 reads CASSLGQGGYEQYF. The CDR3 DNA reads TGCGCCAGCAGCCTCGGACAGGGTGGGTACGAGCAGTACTTC.

The chain carries TRBV7-2 and TRBJ2-6; D gene unclear. Germline assignment: CDR1 SGHTA and CDR2 FQGNSA. V lost 3 bases and J 4 bases, leaving 10 bases between the germline ends. CDR3 length equals 15 residues. CDR3 sequence (DNA): TGTGCCAGCAGCTTTAGGGAATCCGGGGCCAACGTCCTGACTTTC. Protein product: CASSFRESGANVLTF.

The CDR3 here is CASSQGLVFEQYF. In DNA form, the CDR3 reads TGCGCCAGCAGCCAAGGACTAGTCTTCGAGCAGTACTTC. V is TRBV4-1 and J is TRBJ2-7; D possibly corresponds to TRBD2 (6 bases). In germline, CDR1 is MGHRA, CDR2 YSYEKL. Trimming pared 1 base from V and 6 bases from J, leaving 10 bases between. CDR3 size: 13 residues.

This clone is a singleton in its sample. The chain has TRBV5-1 and TRBJ2-1, with D uncertain. The length of the CDR3 is 15 residues. Per the germline V gene, CDR1 is SGHRS and CDR2 is YFSETQ. V shed 4 bases and J shed 0 bases, with 11 bases lying between them. The CDR3 sequence is CASSKDQSSYNEQFF. The CDR3 nucleotides are TGCGCCAGCAGCAAGGACCAGAGCTCCTACAATGAGCAGTTCTTC.

V is TRBV2 and J is TRBJ2-2, with TRBD1 as a possible D gene (6 bases). V lost 4 bases and J lost 7, with 7 bases in between. Germline V gene data show CDR1 as SNHLY and CDR2 as FYNNEI. This CDR3 contains 12 residues. CDR3 nucleotides: TGTGCCAGCAGTGGAGGGGGCGGGGAGCTGTTTTTT. Protein sequence: CASSGGGGELFF.

The chain is built from TRBV28 and TRBJ1-5; D is ambiguous. Germline lookup yields CDR1 MDHEN and CDR2 SYDVKM. Trimming stripped 1 base from V and 4 bases from J, with 17 bases between. The CDR3 runs to 17 residues. The CDR3 loop reads CASSLYPPSGWNQPQHF. CDR3 coding DNA: TGTGCCAGCAGTTTATATCCCCCGTCAGGATGGAATCAGCCCCAGCATTTT.

The genes are TRBV5-1 and TRBJ1-5; weak D call: TRBD1 (6 bases). Germline V lookup: CDR1 SGHRS, CDR2 YFSETQ. The CDR3 covers 14 residues. The V and J ends lost 0 bases and 5 bases respectively, with 9 bases between them. CDR3 sequence reads: CASSLEAGDQPQHF. The CDR3 nucleotides are TGCGCCAGCAGCTTGGAGGCAGGGGATCAGCCCCAGCATTTT.